The clone carrying this T cell receptor (beta chain) was recorded only once. Its specificity is not known. The sample comes from a study of cytomegalovirus exposure and HLA in healthy donors. Overall study findings and caveats: Specific recognition of CMV antigens was confirmed in vitro for a few chains (all CMV-associated).

Clones were sequenced by immunoSEQ multiplex PCR, and TCRdb holds only the in-frame ones, with some missing. Among about 160,000 clones, 84% were seen once, and the ten largest hold roughly 10%. V shed 8 bases, J shed 5 bases, and the junction held 8 bases outside the gene matches. Looked up from germline, CDR1 is LGHNA and CDR2 is YSLEER. The CDR3 sequence is 13 residues long. The clonotype originates from a man aged 25-45 years in good health and CMV-seropositive. This sequence joins TRBV4-3 and TRBJ2-7; 8 positions match TRBD1. Sequences were obtained from PBMCs. Here the CDR3 DNA reads TGCGCCAGCGCACAGGGGGTGGATGACGAGCAGTACTTC. This sequence encodes CASAQGVDDEQYF.